The clone carrying this TCR beta chain was picked up one time. What it binds is unknown. The entry originates in a study of cytomegalovirus exposure and HLA in healthy donors. Study-wide points: It was reportedly the case that the classifier diagnosed cytomegalovirus status with high specificity and sensitivity. Listed as cytomegalovirus-associated were 170 or so TCR beta chains.

From germline, CDR1 is LNHDA and CDR2 SQIVND (reference sequence). V was pared by 3 bases and J by 6 bases, with 12 bases between. This CDR3 contains 14 residues. The data were produced by immunoSEQ multiplex PCR, yet TCRdb's version contains in-frame clones alone and is incomplete. The table has 100,000 to 150,000 clones, 89% seen once. Donors came from a validation cohort of some 130 subjects, distinct from the first 666-subject cohort. The clonotype comes from a woman aged 18-30 years in good health and CMV-seronegative. The V and J genes are TRBV19 and TRBJ1-5; perhaps TRBD1 as D (5 bases). The sample was PBMCs. DNA for the CDR3: TGTGCCAGTAGTATCTCCCCAGGGATTCAGCCCCAGCATTTT. Translation gives CASSISPGIQPQHF.